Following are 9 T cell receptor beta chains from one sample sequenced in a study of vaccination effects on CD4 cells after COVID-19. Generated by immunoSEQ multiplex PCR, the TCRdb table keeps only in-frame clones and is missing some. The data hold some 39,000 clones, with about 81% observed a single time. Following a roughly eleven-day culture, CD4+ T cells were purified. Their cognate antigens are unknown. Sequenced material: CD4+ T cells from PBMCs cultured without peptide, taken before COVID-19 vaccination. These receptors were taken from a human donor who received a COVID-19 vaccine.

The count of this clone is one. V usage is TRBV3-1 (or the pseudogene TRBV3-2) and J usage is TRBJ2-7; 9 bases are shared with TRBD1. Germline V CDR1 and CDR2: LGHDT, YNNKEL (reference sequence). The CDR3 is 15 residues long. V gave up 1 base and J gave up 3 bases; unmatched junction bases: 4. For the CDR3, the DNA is TGTGCCAGCAGCCAAGGGGGACAGGGAGGCTACGAGCAGTACGTC. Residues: CASSQGGQGGYEQYV.

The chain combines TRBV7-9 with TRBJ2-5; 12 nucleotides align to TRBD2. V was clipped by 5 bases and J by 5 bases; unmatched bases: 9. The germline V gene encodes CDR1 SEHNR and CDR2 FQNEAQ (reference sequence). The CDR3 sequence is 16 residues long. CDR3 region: CASSVLAGGDLETQYF. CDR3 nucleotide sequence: TGTGCCAGCAGCGTACTAGCGGGGGGTGACTTGGAGACCCAGTACTTC.

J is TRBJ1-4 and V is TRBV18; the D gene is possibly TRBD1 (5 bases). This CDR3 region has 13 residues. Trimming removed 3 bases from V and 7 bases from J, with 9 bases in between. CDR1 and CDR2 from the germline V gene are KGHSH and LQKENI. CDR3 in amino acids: CASSPQGGEKLFF. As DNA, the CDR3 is TGTGCCAGCTCACCGCAGGGAGGTGAAAAACTGTTTTTT.

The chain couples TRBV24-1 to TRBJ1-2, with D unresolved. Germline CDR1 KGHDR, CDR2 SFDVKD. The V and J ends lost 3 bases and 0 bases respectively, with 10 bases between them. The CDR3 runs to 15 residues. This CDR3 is CATSDPQRANYGYTF. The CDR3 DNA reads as TGTGCCACCAGTGATCCGCAGAGAGCTAACTATGGCTACACCTTC.

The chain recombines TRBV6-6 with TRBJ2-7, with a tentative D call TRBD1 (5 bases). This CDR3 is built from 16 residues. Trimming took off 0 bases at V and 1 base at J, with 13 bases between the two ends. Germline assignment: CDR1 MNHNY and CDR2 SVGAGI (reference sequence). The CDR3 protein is CASSYSSGHPSYEQYV. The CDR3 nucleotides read TGTGCCAGCAGTTACTCATCAGGGCACCCTTCCTACGAGCAGTACGTC.

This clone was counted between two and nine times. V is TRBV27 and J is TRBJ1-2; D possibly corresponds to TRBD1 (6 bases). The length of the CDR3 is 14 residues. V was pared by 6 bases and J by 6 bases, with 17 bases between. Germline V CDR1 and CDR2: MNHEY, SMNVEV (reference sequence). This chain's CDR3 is CASRRNRAENGYTF. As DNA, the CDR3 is TGTGCCAGCAGGCGGAACAGGGCAGAGAATGGCTACACCTTC.

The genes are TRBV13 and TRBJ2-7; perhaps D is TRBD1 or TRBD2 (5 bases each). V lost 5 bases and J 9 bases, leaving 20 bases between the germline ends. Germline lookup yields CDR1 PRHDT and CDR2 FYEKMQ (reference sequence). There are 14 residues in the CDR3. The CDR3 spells CASSRNRDGGGQYV. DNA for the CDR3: TGTGCCAGCAGCCGAAATAGGGACGGAGGTGGGCAGTACGTC.

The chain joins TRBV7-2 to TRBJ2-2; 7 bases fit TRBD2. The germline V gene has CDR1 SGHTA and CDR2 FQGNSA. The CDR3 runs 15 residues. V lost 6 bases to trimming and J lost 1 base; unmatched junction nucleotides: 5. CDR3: CASRAPGGNTGELFF. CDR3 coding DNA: TGTGCCAGCAGAGCTCCGGGGGGGAACACCGGGGAGCTGTTTTTT.

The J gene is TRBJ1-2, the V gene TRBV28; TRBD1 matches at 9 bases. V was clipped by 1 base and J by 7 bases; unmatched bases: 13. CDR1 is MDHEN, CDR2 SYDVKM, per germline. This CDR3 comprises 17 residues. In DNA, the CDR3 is TGTGCCAGCAGTTTATTAGCTCGGGGACAGGGCGACGCTGGCTACACCTTC. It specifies CASSLLARGQGDAGYTF.